The sequence of this TCR beta chain was determined in a study of OX40 agonist ivuxolimab in advanced cancers. On the study more broadly: Ivuxolimab is an agonistic anti-OX40 (CD134) antibody, and patients were treated with it. Study results and caveats: Averaged across samples, CD8+ T cells carried more expanded clones than CD4+ did. The expanded peripheral T cells' antigen specificity was not determined. With doses of 0.1 to 3.0 mg/kg, CD4+ and CD8+ blood T cells had undergone clonal expansion by week 6.

Comment on this clone: As yet, its antigen is unknown.

Profiled with immunoSEQ multiplex PCR; TCRdb holds only in-frame clones, not every one. Of around 45,000 clones in the sample, more than 70% were seen once. V was cut by 0 bases and J by 5 bases, with 12 bases left in between. Looked up from germline, CDR1 is GTSNPN and CDR2 is SVGIG (reference sequence). This CDR3 region has 14 residues. The receptor was isolated from an adult with an advanced solid tumor such as melanoma, head and neck, liver or kidney cancer. The sequenced sample was CD4+ or CD8+ T cells sorted from blood, obtained in a trial of the OX40 agonist ivuxolimab. The rearrangement links TRBV30 to TRBJ2-3, with D perhaps assigned TRBD1 or TRBD2 (6 bases each). CDR3 amino acids: CAWSVPGAEDTQYF. The DNA for the CDR3 is TGTGCCTGGAGTGTTCCGGGGGCGGAAGATACGCAGTATTTT.